One and the same sample provided the 10 T cell receptor beta chains below, sequenced in a study of cytomegalovirus exposure and HLA in healthy donors. PCR primers comprised 60 Vbeta and 13 Jbeta primers. Only in-frame clones appear in the TCRdb table, and some are missing; sequencing was by immunoSEQ multiplex PCR. In the table there are about 120,000 clones, 78% of which are singletons. Input material: PBMCs. The receptors originated from a man aged 30 to 45 in good health and CMV-seropositive.

For the CDR3, the DNA is TGTGCCAGCAGCCCGGACAGGGTTCCTAATGAAAAACTGTTTTTT. Residues: CASSPDRVPNEKLFF. V is TRBV7-9 and J is TRBJ1-4; TRBD1 agrees at 8 bases. The CDR3 has 15 residues. Per germline, CDR1 SEHNR and CDR2 FQNEAQ (reference sequence). V was pared by 5 bases and J by 3 bases, with 5 bases of the junction left unmatched.

The chain uses TRBV29-1 and TRBJ2-4; D perhaps matches TRBD2 (6 bases). The germline V and J ends were trimmed by 5 bases and 2 bases, with 16 bases remaining between them. CDR3 length: 15 residues. Germline V gene data show CDR1 as SQVTM and CDR2 as ANQGSEA. The CDR3: CSVQEGLGPKNIQYF. For the CDR3, the DNA is TGCAGCGTTCAGGAGGGGTTGGGGCCCAAAAACATTCAGTACTTC.

V and J are TRBV6-5 and TRBJ2-1, with 7 bases identical to TRBD2. The CDR3 is made up of 15 amino acids. V trimming: 5 bases; J trimming: 9 bases; junction bases outside the gene matches: 13. CDR1 and CDR2 (germline): MNHEY, SVGAGI. CDR3 sequence reads: CASSITPGLPAEQFF. The CDR3 bases are TGTGCCAGCAGTATAACGCCGGGACTACCGGCTGAGCAGTTCTTC.

This CDR3 reads CASSKQGIAEAFF. CDR3 DNA sequence: TGCGCCAGCAGCAAACAGGGGATAGCTGAAGCTTTCTTT. The gene calls are TRBV4-3 and TRBJ1-1; TRBD1 matches at 7 bases. The CDR3 is made up of 13 amino acids. In germline, CDR1 is LGHNA, CDR2 YSLEER. The junction had 6 bases not matched to a gene; V was cut back by 5 bases and J by 6 bases.

CDR3: CASTDRALNGYTF. DNA of the CDR3: TGTGCCAGCACCGACAGGGCTTTGAATGGCTACACCTTC. J is TRBJ1-2 and V is TRBV27, with 7 bases fitting TRBD1. V trimming: 7 bases; J trimming: 6 bases; junction bases outside the gene matches: 8. Germline CDR1 and CDR2: MNHEY and SMNVEV (reference sequence). This CDR3 spans 13 amino acids.

V and J are TRBV5-8 and TRBJ1-1; D is unclear. This CDR3 contains 18 residues. V shed 4 bases and J shed 1 base, with 23 bases lying between them. The germline CDR1 and CDR2 sequences are SGHTS and YDEGEE. The CDR3 nucleotides read TGTGCCAGCAGCCTCAACTGGGGTTCGCGAGGGTGGAACACTGAAGCTTTCTTT. The encoded protein is CASSLNWGSRGWNTEAFF.

The chain links TRBV4-3 to TRBJ2-7; 9 bases match TRBD2. V was pared by 1 base and J by 3 bases, with 4 bases of the junction left unmatched. CDR1 and CDR2 from the germline V gene are LGHNA and YSLEER. The CDR3 is 15 amino acids. This CDR3 is CASSQGAGGVYEQYF. CDR3 in DNA: TGCGCCAGCAGCCAAGGAGCGGGAGGAGTCTACGAGCAGTACTTC.

The chain links TRBV2 to TRBJ2-1, with 7 positions matching TRBD2. The CDR3 has 14 amino acids. Trimming at V came to 9 bases and at J to 7 bases, leaving 12 bases not matched to a gene. The germline CDR1 and CDR2 sequences are SNHLY and FYNNEI. CDR3 coding DNA: TGTGCCAGGGCGGGCGGGGGAGTGGGTAATGAGCAGTTCTTC. Protein product: CARAGGGVGNEQFF.

Points on this clone: Other DNA variants within this sample encode the same CDR3. The rearrangement uses TRBV7-9 and TRBJ2-3; no clear D gene. CDR1 is SEHNR, CDR2 FQNEAQ, per germline (reference sequence). The V and J ends lost 5 bases and 4 bases respectively, with 7 bases between them. CDR3 length: 12 residues. CDR3 in amino acids: CASSPLSDTQYF. CDR3 DNA sequence: TGTGCCAGCAGCCCCCTGTCAGATACGCAGTATTTT.

The chain is built from TRBV11-3 and TRBJ2-1; weak D call: TRBD2 (6 bases). Germline lookup yields CDR1 SGHNT and CDR2 YENEEA. The CDR3 covers 15 residues. Trimming stripped 0 bases from V and 0 bases from J, with 6 bases between. CDR3 loop: CASSLEGGSYNEQFF. The CDR3 coding sequence is TGTGCCAGCAGCTTAGAGGGAGGCTCCTACAATGAGCAGTTCTTC.